Presented here are 9 T cell receptor beta chains from one specimen sequenced in a study of regulatory T cells in long-lasting Graves disease. Through Arm-PCR of CDR3 regions and iRepertoire HTBI primers, TCR beta libraries were built. TCRdb fed the multiplex PCR reads into MiXCR, producing one record per CDR3 protein. Of hundreds of thousands of distinct CDR3 sequences listed, approximately 15% were seen once; the top ten hold less than 35%. Time point denoted: newly diagnosed GD, antithyroid drugs for less than 3 months. Researchers made the TCR library from RNA that was extracted from PBMCs. These data were also reused for a study on T cells in Graves' hyperthyroidism and ophthalmopathy.

The input for sequencing was peripheral blood mononuclear cells (PBMCs), taken at new diagnosis, from a patient treated with antithyroid drugs. These receptor sequences come from a man in his forties or fifties with Graves disease.

This clonotype appeared a single time. At one of its ends the junction is not consistent with the germline gene, which may arise from a read error. Here the CDR3 reads CTSSGQGAYEQYF. The DNA of the CDR3 is TGTACCAGCTCAGGGCAGGGGGCCTACGAGCAGTACTTC. This chain joins TRBV18 and TRBJ2-7, with 7 bases fitting TRBD1. Germline CDR1 and CDR2: KGHSH and LQKENI. The CDR3 runs to 13 residues.

This clonotype was seen ten or more times. CDR3 coding DNA: TGTGCCACCAGTGATACCCCCCGAGGTGCCCAGTACTTC. It encodes CATSDTPRGAQYF. The chain joins TRBV24-1 to TRBJ2-5; D gene unclear. The CDR3 has 13 amino acids. Germline CDR1 is KGHDR and CDR2 is SFDVKD. V lost 3 bases, J lost 9 bases, and 13 bases lay in between.

This clonotype was counted ten times or more. This chain joins TRBV30 and TRBJ1-1, with D perhaps matching TRBD1 (5 bases). V lost 3 bases and J lost 5, with 16 bases in between. This CDR3 has 14 amino acids. CDR1 GTSNPN and CDR2 SVGIG come from the germline V gene (reference sequence). This CDR3 is CAWREYGGTTEAFF. The CDR3 nucleotides are TGTGCCTGGAGGGAGTACGGCGGGACGACTGAAGCTTTCTTT.

The sample holds one count of this clonotype. The chain carries TRBV28 and TRBJ1-5; TRBD1 aligns across 9 bases. Germline-derived CDR1 and CDR2 are MDHEN and SYDVKM. With V trimmed by 6 bases and J by 10 bases, 16 bases remained unmatched. CDR3 length: 16 amino acids. In nucleotides, the CDR3 is TGTGCCAGCAGCTCCGGGACAGGGAGTATGATCCTACCCCAGCATTTT. Protein: CASSSGTGSMILPQHF.

There are many counts of this clonotype. The CDR3 DNA follows: TGCGCCAGCAGCTTGGCCATGGCTGACAACACTGAAGCTTTCTTT. Its translation is CASSLAMADNTEAFF. This sequence joins TRBV5-1 and TRBJ1-1; D is ambiguous. CDR3 size: 15 residues. With 0 bases removed from V and 2 bases from J, the gap between germline ends came to 11 bases. The germline CDR1 and CDR2 sequences are SGHRS and YFSETQ.

Many counts were recorded for this clonotype. The chain recombines TRBV11-2 with TRBJ1-2; 8 bases line up with TRBD1. V shed 5 bases, J shed 8 bases, and the junction held 7 bases outside the gene matches. Germline V gene data show CDR1 as SGHAT and CDR2 as FQNNGV. This CDR3 contains 13 residues. DNA for the CDR3: TGTGCCAGCAGCCCCGGACAGGGATGGGGCTACACCTTC. Translation: CASSPGQGWGYTF.

This clonotype was recorded at least ten times. This rearrangement joins TRBV11-3 to TRBJ1-4; possible D gene TRBD1, 5 bases. CDR3 length equals 19 residues. Trimming took 0 bases from V and 4 from J, leaving 21 bases between them. Germline loops: CDR1 SGHNT, CDR2 YENEEA. The chain's CDR3 is CASSLEVGPGTVSNEKLFF. In DNA, the CDR3 is TGTGCCAGCAGCTTAGAAGTCGGACCTGGGACCGTTAGTAATGAAAAACTGTTTTTT.

This clonotype has at least ten counts. This chain joins TRBV20-1 and TRBJ2-2, with D possibly being TRBD2 (5 bases). The CDR3 has 14 residues. Germline V lookup: CDR1 DFQATT, CDR2 SNEGSKA (reference sequence). Trimming pared 0 bases from V and 0 bases from J, leaving 5 bases between. The CDR3 DNA reads TGCAGTGCTAGAGAGGGAGCGAACACCGGGGAGCTGTTTTTT. Its protein is CSAREGANTGELFF.

The chain recombines TRBV7-9 with TRBJ2-7; D is unclear. V dropped 5 bases and J dropped 4 bases, with 9 bases sitting between them. CDR1 and CDR2 (germline): SEHNR, FQNEAQ (reference sequence). This CDR3 comprises 12 residues. The CDR3 nucleotides are TGTGCCAGCAGCACAGATTTTTACGAGCAGTACTTC. It specifies CASSTDFYEQYF. The entire variable domain, with the rest obtained from reference TRBV7-9 and TRBJ2-7, is as follows: DTGVSQNPRHKITKRGQNVTFRCDPISEHNRLYWYRQTLGQGPEFLTYFQNEAQLEKSRLLSDRFSAERPKGSFSTLEIQRTEQGDSAMYLCASSTDFYEQYFGPGTRLTVT.